This passage covers 19 T cell receptor beta chains from one sample sequenced in a study of OX40 agonist ivuxolimab in advanced cancers. Produced via immunoSEQ multiplex PCR; TCRdb's table is partial and in-frame only. The sample lists about 36,000 clones, around 82% seen once, with about 19% in the top ten. Sequenced material: CD4+ or CD8+ T cells sorted from blood, taken in a trial of the OX40 agonist ivuxolimab. These receptors were obtained from an adult with an advanced solid tumor such as melanoma, head and neck, liver or kidney cancer.

V gene TRBV16 combines with J gene TRBJ1-2; D is ambiguous. Germline CDR1 KGHSY, CDR2 FQNENV. Trimming removed 9 bases at V and 4 bases at J, with 9 bases between. CDR3 length: 11 residues. DNA of the CDR3: TGTGCCAGTAGAAAGACCTATGGCTACACCTTC. This gives the protein CASRKTYGYTF.

The gene calls are TRBV15 and TRBJ2-3; 13 bases fit TRBD2. CDR1 LNHNV and CDR2 YYDKDF come from the germline V gene (reference sequence). With V trimmed by 2 bases and J by 6 bases, 2 bases remained unmatched. The CDR3 length is 15 residues. In DNA, the CDR3 is TGTGCCACCAGCAGAACTAGCGGGAGGGGGGATACGCAGTATTTT. Protein product: CATSRTSGRGDTQYF.

The chain uses TRBV2 and TRBJ1-2; 8 bases fit TRBD1. This CDR3 is 12 amino acids long. Germline V gene data show CDR1 as SNHLY and CDR2 as FYNNEI. The ends lost 6 bases at V and 6 bases at J; junction bases unmatched: 3. DNA for the CDR3: TGTGCCAGCAGACAGACAGGGGATGGCTACACCTTC. Translation: CASRQTGDGYTF. Full variable domain (outside the CDR3, taken from reference TRBV2 and TRBJ1-2): EPEVTQTPSHQVTQMGQEVILRCVPISNHLYFYWYRQILGQKVEFLVSFYNNEISEKSEIFDDQFSVERPDGSNFTLKIRSTKLEDSAMYFCASRQTGDGYTFGSGTRLTVV.

The CDR3 DNA reads TGCGCCAGCAGCCAAGTGGCTCCGACCGGGGAGCTGTTTTTT. Its translation is CASSQVAPTGELFF. The chain links TRBV4-1 to TRBJ2-2; D is unclear. V lost 1 base and J lost 5, with 8 bases in between. The germline V gene encodes CDR1 MGHRA and CDR2 YSYEKL. CDR3 size: 14 residues.

The genes are TRBV6-1 and TRBJ2-7; 8 bases map to TRBD2. The germline V gene has CDR1 MNHNS and CDR2 SASEGT. Germline trimming cut 4 bases from V and 5 bases from J; bases unmatched to any gene: 13. The CDR3 is 16 residues long. CDR3 bases: TGTGCCAGCAGTGTTTGGGTTGATAGCGGGATCAACGAGCAGTACTTC. This gives the protein CASSVWVDSGINEQYF.

The rearrangement links TRBV19 to TRBJ1-5, with 8 positions matching TRBD1. This CDR3 has 14 residues. The J segment lost 3 bases and the V segment lost 5 bases, leaving 3 bases of the junction unmatched. Germline CDR1 reads LNHDA; CDR2 reads SQIVND (reference sequence). The CDR3 sequence: CASSVDRVNQPQHF. The CDR3 bases are TGTGCCAGTAGTGTGGACAGGGTCAATCAGCCCCAGCATTTT.

This chain joins TRBV28 and TRBJ1-1; weak D call: TRBD1 (6 bases). Germline CDR1 is MDHEN and CDR2 is SYDVKM. Trimming shortened V by 5 bases and J by 5 bases, and 30 bases separated the two germline ends. This CDR3 region has 19 residues. The CDR3 here is CASSPWTAPREDVGTEAFF. DNA for the CDR3: TGTGCCAGCAGTCCCTGGACAGCCCCCCGGGAGGACGTAGGGACTGAAGCTTTCTTT.

The rearrangement uses TRBV4-1 and TRBJ2-7, with a tentative D call TRBD2 (6 bases). Trimming took off 1 base at V and 6 bases at J, with 10 bases between the two ends. In germline, CDR1 is MGHRA, CDR2 YSYEKL. The CDR3 is 13 amino acids. The CDR3 sequence is CASSQAPGGEQYF. The CDR3 nucleotides read TGCGCCAGCAGCCAAGCGCCCGGGGGCGAGCAGTACTTC.

The CDR3 is CASSYLGQGTGNTIYF. The CDR3 DNA is TGTGCCAGCAGTTACTTGGGGCAGGGGACTGGAAACACCATATATTTT. The V gene is TRBV6-6, the J gene TRBJ1-3; the D gene is possibly TRBD1 (6 bases). This CDR3 comprises 16 residues. The V and J ends lost 1 base and 2 bases respectively, with 12 bases between them. Germline V gene data show CDR1 as MNHNY and CDR2 as SVGAGI (reference sequence).

This chain links TRBV7-9 with TRBJ2-1; D is ambiguous. Germline lookup yields CDR1 SEHNR and CDR2 FQNEAQ (reference sequence). CDR3 length: 16 residues. V dropped 1 base and J dropped 9 bases, with 19 bases sitting between them. CDR3 sequence reads: CASSLGRTETLGEQFF. CDR3 coding DNA: TGTGCCAGCAGCTTAGGCCGGACCGAGACTTTGGGTGAGCAGTTCTTC.

The chain links TRBV6-5 to TRBJ1-2; D is ambiguous. CDR3 length equals 14 residues. Trimming removed 2 bases at V and 3 bases at J, with 10 bases between. Germline assignment: CDR1 MNHEY and CDR2 SVGAGI. In DNA form, the CDR3 reads TGTGCCAGCAGTTACCTGATCGGGGACTATGGCTACACCTTC. This sequence encodes CASSYLIGDYGYTF.

The genes are TRBV20-1 and TRBJ2-5, with no clear D. V shed 5 bases and J shed 1 base, with 2 bases lying between them. CDR1 DFQATT and CDR2 SNEGSKA come from the germline V gene (reference sequence). The CDR3 spans 10 residues. CDR3 sequence: CSAFQETQYF. The CDR3 region has the DNA TGCAGTGCTTTCCAAGAGACCCAGTACTTC.

The chain recombines TRBV9 with TRBJ2-3; 9 nucleotides agree with TRBD2. V gave up 5 bases and J gave up 6 bases; unmatched junction bases: 7. Germline values: CDR1 SGDLS, CDR2 YYNGEE. The CDR3 covers 14 residues. CDR3 sequence: CASSYSGSTDTQYF. The CDR3 DNA is TGTGCCAGCAGTTATAGCGGGAGTACGGATACGCAGTATTTT.

The chain is built from TRBV5-1 and TRBJ2-1; 7 bases line up with TRBD2. This CDR3 is built from 11 residues. The V and J ends lost 7 bases and 13 bases, in that order; junction bases with no gene match: 8. Looked up from germline, CDR1 is SGHRS and CDR2 is YFSETQ. The CDR3 spells CASSRDYHQFF. DNA for the CDR3: TGCGCCAGCTCGCGGGACTACCACCAGTTCTTC.

CDR3 DNA: TGCGCCAGCAGCCAAGATCGAGGGAGGACTGAAGCTTTCTTT. It translates to CASSQDRGRTEAFF. V usage is TRBV4-1 and J usage is TRBJ1-1; D is unclear. V gave up 0 bases and J gave up 5 bases, with 10 bases separating them. Per germline, CDR1 MGHRA and CDR2 YSYEKL. The CDR3 extends over 14 amino acids.

V is TRBV7-6 and J is TRBJ1-1; D unclear. Germline V lookup: CDR1 SGHVS, CDR2 FNYEAQ. The CDR3 consists of 13 residues. With 0 bases removed from V and 1 base from J, the gap between germline ends came to 3 bases. CDR3 sequence (DNA): TGTGCCAGCAGCTTAGCAGGGAACACTGAAGCTTTCTTT. This sequence encodes CASSLAGNTEAFF.

The V and J genes are TRBV28 and TRBJ2-1, with TRBD1 matching over 7 bases. The J segment lost 4 bases and the V segment lost 2 bases, leaving 5 bases of the junction unmatched. CDR1 is MDHEN and CDR2 is SYDVKM in the germline V gene. The length of the CDR3 is 15 residues. The CDR3 loop is CASSLGTETYNEQFF. CDR3 nucleotides: TGTGCCAGCAGTTTAGGGACAGAAACTTACAATGAGCAGTTCTTC.

The chain is built from TRBV6-5 and TRBJ2-1; 8 bases agree with TRBD1. Germline loops: CDR1 MNHEY, CDR2 SVGAGI. This CDR3 comprises 14 residues. J lost 4 bases, V lost 5 bases, and 4 bases had no gene match. This CDR3 reads CASSAGTGYNEQFF. CDR3 DNA sequence: TGTGCCAGCAGTGCCGGGACAGGTTACAATGAGCAGTTCTTC.

This clone was counted a single time. CDR3 in amino acids: CASSVATNNEQFF. CDR3 bases: TGTGCCAGTAGTGTGGCGACAAACAATGAGCAGTTCTTC. The V gene is TRBV19, the J gene TRBJ2-1; the D is unclear. The germline V gene encodes CDR1 LNHDA and CDR2 SQIVND (reference sequence). V lost 5 bases and J 5 bases, leaving 10 bases between the germline ends. This CDR3 has 13 residues. Based on the CDR3 plus reference TRBV19 and TRBJ2-1, the full variable domain is DGGITQSPKYLFRKEGQNVTLSCEQNLNHDAMYWYRQDPGQGLRLIYYSQIVNDFQKGDIAEGYSVSREKKESFPLTVTSAQKNPTAFYLCASSVATNNEQFFGPGTRLTVL.